The 8 T cell receptor beta chains in this list originate from one sample, sequenced in a study of glioma-infiltrating T cells. Amplification of TCR alpha and beta CDR3 regions from RNA used iRepertoire nested multiplex PCR. TCRdb reprocessed the multiplex PCR reads with MiXCR, giving one entry per CDR3 protein. In the table there are fewer than 200,000 distinct CDR3 sequences, 32% of which are singletons. The material sequenced was glioma tissue, nonneoplastic brain tissue, or PBMCs (not recorded which). The receptors shown here come from a human donor with low-grade glioma or glioblastoma, undergoing nonglioma brain surgery, or in good health (not recorded which).

The J gene is TRBJ2-1, the V gene TRBV3-1, with 7 bases that match TRBD2. Germline V gene data show CDR1 as LGHDT and CDR2 as YNNKEL (reference sequence). The CDR3 is 18 amino acids. V dropped 1 base and J dropped 4; count of bases not matched to a gene: 13. CDR3: CASSQGLAGGIGYNEQFF. In DNA form, the CDR3 reads TGTGCCAGCAGCCAAGGGTTAGCGGGTGGGATAGGGTACAATGAGCAGTTCTTC.

This clonotype was seen once. A much larger clone sits a single nucleotide away, making a read error possible. The chain uses TRBV4-1 and TRBJ1-5; 7 positions agree with TRBD1. CDR3 length equals 18 residues. Germline V gene sequence: CDR1 MGHRA, CDR2 YSYEKL. The CDR3 here is CASSQGRTGNFSNQRQHF. The CDR3 nucleotides read TGCGCCAGCAGCCAAGGGCGGACAGGTAACTTCAGCAATCAGCGCCAGCATTTT.

Details on this clonotype: One junction end does not reproduce the germline sequence, and a read error may be involved. This chain links TRBV6-1 with TRBJ2-7; D gene uncertain. There are 15 residues in the CDR3. Germline-derived CDR1 and CDR2 are MNHNS and SASEGT. The CDR3 spells CASREGRILCYEQYF. The DNA of the CDR3 is TGTGCCAGCAGGGAAGGGCGAATCCTCTGCTACGAGCAGTACTTC.

This clonotype came up many times. The chain's CDR3 is CASSLRDETYNEQFF. The CDR3 region has the DNA TGTGCCAGCAGCTTACGGGACGAGACCTACAATGAGCAGTTCTTC. The J gene is TRBJ2-1, the V gene TRBV7-2; D possibly uses TRBD1 or TRBD2 (5 bases each). Trimming removed 2 bases from V and 2 bases from J, with 10 bases in between. Per germline, CDR1 SGHTA and CDR2 FQGNSA. The CDR3 contains 15 residues. The full variable domain, in which reference TRBV7-2 and TRBJ2-1 provide the parts outside the CDR3, is GAGVSQSPSNKVTEKGKDVELRCDPISGHTALYWYRQSLGQGLEFLIYFQGNSAPDKSGLPSDRFSAERTGGSVSTLTIQRTQQEDSAVYLCASSLRDETYNEQFFGPGTRLTVL.

The rearrangement links TRBV28 to TRBJ2-1, with a weak D call TRBD1 (6 bases). The CDR3 is made up of 13 amino acids. CDR1 is MDHEN, CDR2 SYDVKM, per germline. With 4 bases removed from V and 10 bases from J, the gap between germline ends came to 14 bases. CDR3 in DNA: TGTGCCAGCAGTTCACCAGGGGCAGGAGAGCAGTTCTTC. Encoded protein: CASSSPGAGEQFF.

Comment on this clonotype: A read error may explain this, as a much larger clone is one base away. The V and J genes are TRBV7-2 and TRBJ2-3, with a tentative D call TRBD1 (7 bases). Germline loops: CDR1 SGHTA, CDR2 FQGNSA. The CDR3 covers 16 residues. This CDR3 reads CASSQETGTSTDTQYF. Here the CDR3 DNA reads TGCGCCAGCAGCCAAGAGACAGGGACTAGCACAGATACGCAGTATTTT.

This clonotype was recorded many times. The chain joins TRBV6-2 or TRBV6-3 to TRBJ2-7; 7 nucleotides align to TRBD1. Trimming removed 6 bases from V and 1 base from J; junction bases left unmatched: 12. This CDR3 contains 16 residues. CDR1 is MNHEY, CDR2 SVGEGT, per germline. The CDR3 nucleotides are TGTGCCAGCAGGAGAAGGGCGTCGACAGGGTCCTACGAGCAGTACTTC. This sequence encodes CASRRRASTGSYEQYF.

This clonotype was seen many times. The genes are TRBV2 and TRBJ2-7; D could derive from TRBD1 or TRBD2 (6 bases each). CDR1 is SNHLY and CDR2 is FYNNEI in the germline V gene. CDR3 length: 12 amino acids. V was shortened by 5 bases and J by 6 bases, with 11 bases between the two germline ends. The CDR3 region has the DNA TGTGCCAGCAGTCAAGGGGGGTTCGAGCAGTACTTC. Translation gives CASSQGGFEQYF.